This entry lists 7 T cell receptor beta chains sequenced from one sample in a study of cytomegalovirus exposure and HLA in healthy donors. The primer mix had 60 Vbeta and 13 Jbeta primers. Method: immunoSEQ multiplex PCR; TCRdb's copy keeps in-frame clones and lacks some. The sample yields around 140,000 clones, nearly 80% seen once. Sequencing used PBMCs. These receptors originate from a male donor in good health and CMV-seronegative.

This clone turned up a few times. The rearrangement links TRBV5-4 to TRBJ1-3; perhaps TRBD1 as D (6 bases). Germline assignment: CDR1 SGHNT and CDR2 YYREEE (reference sequence). The CDR3 covers 14 residues. Between the trimmed V and J ends, which lost 4 bases and 1 base, there was a span of 9 bases. The CDR3 nucleotides are TGTGCCAGCAGCGAAACAGGGTCTGGAAACACCATATATTTT. This codes for CASSETGSGNTIYF.

The chain employs TRBV5-1 and TRBJ2-1; TRBD1 matches at 8 bases. V lost 2 bases and J lost 4; bases outside the gene matches: 5. Germline lookup yields CDR1 SGHRS and CDR2 YFSETQ. This CDR3 contains 15 residues. As DNA, the CDR3 is TGCGCCAGCAGCTTCGGACAGGGTGGATACAATGAGCAGTTCTTC. Translated, it gives CASSFGQGGYNEQFF.

The chain joins TRBV27 to TRBJ1-4; D is possibly TRBD1 (6 bases). The CDR3 runs to 15 residues. Germline-derived CDR1 and CDR2 are MNHEY and SMNVEV (reference sequence). Trimming took 5 bases from V and 8 from J, leaving 18 bases between them. The CDR3 DNA reads as TGTGCCAGCAGTCCCCGGACAGCCCAGAGGGAAAAACTGTTTTTT. Translation gives CASSPRTAQREKLFF.

The V and J genes are TRBV4-3 and TRBJ1-4; no firm D call. The CDR3 is 15 amino acids. The germline V gene encodes CDR1 LGHNA and CDR2 YSLEER. Trimming took 6 bases from V and 4 from J, leaving 15 bases between them. CDR3 in amino acids: CASSLGGTRNEKLFF. The DNA for the CDR3 is TGCGCCAGCAGTCTAGGTGGCACCCGTAATGAAAAACTGTTTTTT.

The chain links TRBV7-8 to TRBJ1-2, with TRBD1 identical over 8 bases. The CDR3 totals 15 residues. Germline assignment: CDR1 SGHVS and CDR2 FQNEAQ. V gave up 3 bases and J gave up 8 bases; unmatched junction bases: 11. CDR3: CASSFIQQGGSGYTF. The DNA for the CDR3 is TGTGCCAGCAGCTTTATCCAACAGGGGGGGTCGGGCTACACCTTC.

CDR3 amino acids: CASRGQGNTGELFF. The CDR3 DNA sequence: TGTGCCAGCAGGGGACAGGGTAACACCGGGGAGCTGTTTTTT. This rearrangement joins TRBV2 to TRBJ2-2; 9 bases align to TRBD1. Trimming cost V 6 bases and J 2 bases; bases outside gene matches: 1. Germline V lookup: CDR1 SNHLY, CDR2 FYNNEI. The length of the CDR3 is 14 residues. The full variable domain, rest sourced from reference TRBV2 and TRBJ2-2, is EPEVTQTPSHQVTQMGQEVILRCVPISNHLYFYWYRQILGQKVEFLVSFYNNEISEKSEIFDDQFSVERPDGSNFTLKIRSTKLEDSAMYFCASRGQGNTGELFFGEGSRLTVL.

The chain links TRBV7-2 to TRBJ2-1, with D perhaps TRBD1 (6 bases). This CDR3 has 14 residues. Germline CDR1 SGHTA, CDR2 FQGNSA. V gave up 2 bases and J gave up 8 bases, with 13 bases separating them. The CDR3 here is CASSLTGSRDEQFF. CDR3 DNA: TGTGCCAGCAGCTTAACAGGGTCGAGGGATGAGCAGTTCTTC.